A single sample is the source of the 26 T cell receptor beta chains below, sequenced in a study of shared clonotypes between healthy human individuals. In the naive CD8 group, cells lacked CD45RO and were positively selected for CCR7, so terminally differentiated effector memory CD45RA+ cells were left out. The method was immunoSEQ multiplex PCR; TCRdb's version includes in-frame clones alone and lacks a portion of them. Of some 2.1 million clones listed, about 95% were seen once; the top ten hold approximately 1.2%. Sequences were obtained from naive CD8+ T cells sorted from blood. These TCRs come from a man in his late teens or twenties in good health.

The chain carries TRBV4-1 and TRBJ1-1; no firm D call. The V end was cut by 0 bases, the J end by 3 bases, with 23 bases between. The CDR3 extends over 19 amino acids. Germline assignment: CDR1 MGHRA and CDR2 YSYEKL. The CDR3 DNA sequence: TGCGCCAGCAGCCAAGATCGAGTTAACTTGGGTAGTCACGACACTGAAGCTTTCTTT. Protein product: CASSQDRVNLGSHDTEAFF.

This clone is a singleton in its sample. CDR3 DNA: TGCAGCGTTGAAGATAACAATGAGCAGTTCTTC. Translating gives CSVEDNNEQFF. This chain connects TRBV29-1 to TRBJ2-1; D is unresolved. Trimming took off 0 bases at V and 5 bases at J, with 2 bases between the two ends. This CDR3 region has 11 residues. Germline V gene lookup returns CDR1 SQVTM and CDR2 ANQGSEA.

The chain joins TRBV19 to TRBJ1-1; D is uncertain. CDR3 size: 12 residues. Trimming left V 1 base short and J 12 bases short, with 12 bases between. Germline V gives CDR1 LNHDA, CDR2 SQIVND (reference sequence). CDR3 nucleotide sequence: TGTGCCAGTAGTATAGTAGGCCAGCTCACTTTCTTT. This encodes CASSIVGQLTFF.

Concerning this clone itself: Other nucleotide sequences in the sample specify the same CDR3. This chain links TRBV5-6 with TRBJ1-1, with D possibly matching TRBD1 (6 bases). With 3 bases removed from V and 8 bases from J, the gap between germline ends came to 11 bases. Germline V gene lookup returns CDR1 SGHDT and CDR2 YYEEEE. The CDR3 sequence is 12 residues long. CDR3 sequence (DNA): TGTGCCAGCAGCTGGTCCGGGACAGAAGCTTTCTTT. Residues: CASSWSGTEAFF.

This sequence joins TRBV4-2 and TRBJ1-1; no reliable D call. This CDR3 region has 14 residues. Germline CDR1 LGHNA, CDR2 YNFKEQ. V lost 2 bases and J 1 base, leaving 8 bases between the germline ends. CDR3 in DNA: TGTGCCAGCAGCCAAAGGCTATCGAACACTGAAGCTTTCTTT. Translated: CASSQRLSNTEAFF.

V and J are TRBV7-2 and TRBJ2-7, with D perhaps given as TRBD1 or TRBD2 (5 bases each). The V gene lost 11 bases and the J gene lost 6 bases, with 14 bases spanning the gap. Per the germline V gene, CDR1 is SGHTA and CDR2 is FQGNSA. This CDR3 region has 11 residues. CDR3 in DNA: TGTGCCGTCCTCGAGGGGACCGAGCAGTACTTC. Amino acid sequence: CAVLEGTEQYF.

A single count supports this clone. The J gene is TRBJ2-5, the V gene TRBV29-1, with 10 bases identical to TRBD2. Trimming cost V 1 base and J 5 bases; bases outside gene matches: 10. The CDR3 sequence is 16 residues long. CDR1 and CDR2 (germline): SQVTM, ANQGSEA. CDR3 sequence: CSVEGAGGLGWETQYF. The CDR3 DNA reads TGCAGCGTTGAAGGAGCGGGAGGGCTCGGGTGGGAGACCCAGTACTTC.

The rearrangement joins TRBV5-4 to TRBJ1-1; perhaps TRBD1 as D (5 bases). This CDR3 has 15 amino acids. Germline CDR1 SGHNT, CDR2 YYREEE (reference sequence). The V gene lost 4 bases and the J gene lost 5 bases, with 18 bases spanning the gap. CDR3 loop: CASSPGLSDSTEAFF. The CDR3 DNA reads as TGTGCCAGCAGCCCGGGATTATCCGACAGTACTGAAGCTTTCTTT.

The chain recombines TRBV6-5 with TRBJ2-7, with a possible D match to TRBD2 (6 bases). From germline, CDR1 is MNHEY and CDR2 SVGAGI. V was clipped by 2 bases and J by 3 bases, with 14 bases between them. The CDR3 sequence is 15 residues long. The CDR3 sequence is CASSYAKGLRYEQYF. CDR3 coding DNA: TGTGCCAGCAGTTACGCGAAGGGACTGCGCTACGAGCAGTACTTC.

Note on this clone: Other DNA sequences in the sample encode the same CDR3. The gene calls are TRBV4-1 and TRBJ1-3; no clear D. The V gene lost 0 bases and the J gene lost 7 bases, with 4 bases spanning the gap. Per germline, CDR1 MGHRA and CDR2 YSYEKL. This CDR3 spans 12 amino acids. The CDR3 region has the DNA TGCGCCAGCAGCCAAGACGGGAACACCATATATTTT. It yields the protein CASSQDGNTIYF.

The chain uses TRBV30 and TRBJ1-1; 9 nucleotides match TRBD1. Unmatched junction bases numbered 8, after V lost 5 bases and J lost 7 bases. The V gene's germline CDR1 is GTSNPN and CDR2 SVGIG (reference sequence). This CDR3 is built from 13 residues. For the CDR3, the DNA is TGTGCCTGGGAAACTTGGGACAGGGATGAAGCTTTCTTT. This codes for CAWETWDRDEAFF.

The chain is built from TRBV4-1 and TRBJ2-1; TRBD2 is a possible D gene (6 bases). The germline V gene has CDR1 MGHRA and CDR2 YSYEKL. The CDR3 extends over 17 amino acids. V gave up 2 bases and J gave up 9 bases, with 23 bases separating them. In DNA, the CDR3 is TGCGCCAGCAGCCAACACCCCCTGGGAGGAGGCGGTATTGAGCAGTTCTTC. Its protein product is CASSQHPLGGGGIEQFF.

The chain uses TRBV30 and TRBJ2-3, with D possibly being TRBD2 (5 bases). The germline gives CDR1 GTSNPN, CDR2 SVGIG (reference sequence). The CDR3 contains 12 residues. The DNA for the CDR3 is TGTGCGAGTAACGGGGACACAGATACGCAGTATTTT. Translating it yields CASNGDTDTQYF.

V usage is TRBV18 and J usage is TRBJ1-4, with TRBD1 matching over 8 bases. Trimming removed 3 bases from V and 8 bases from J; junction bases left unmatched: 11. Germline assignment: CDR1 KGHSH and CDR2 LQKENI. The CDR3 loop spans 16 amino acids. CDR3 protein: CASSPPETGAREKLFF. The CDR3 DNA reads as TGTGCCAGCTCACCGCCAGAGACAGGGGCCCGAGAAAAACTGTTTTTT.

In this sample, this clone turned up once. The chain employs TRBV2 and TRBJ1-6; 8 nucleotides agree with TRBD1. The CDR3 consists of 15 residues. Germline assignment: CDR1 SNHLY and CDR2 FYNNEI. Losses at the gene ends were 6 bases for V and 7 bases for J; bases not matched to a gene: 8. CDR3 in DNA: TGTGCCAGCAGCAAAGGGACAGGAGGCAATTCACCCCTCCACTTT. Translated, it gives CASSKGTGGNSPLHF.

On this clone itself: The sample contains more than one DNA sequence encoding this CDR3. The V call is TRBV7-3, the J call TRBJ2-3, with D possibly TRBD1 on 6 matching bases. Germline V lookup: CDR1 SGHTA, CDR2 FQGTGA. V shed 4 bases and J shed 0 bases, with 11 bases lying between them. CDR3 length: 15 residues. CDR3 protein: CASSSGQLSTDTQYF. CDR3 bases: TGTGCCAGCAGCTCCGGACAGTTAAGCACAGATACGCAGTATTTT.

With regard to this clone: Because the CDR3's place on the DNA is in doubt, the DNA is left out and the CDR3 is given as listed by TCRdb. The V and J genes are TRBV28 and TRBJ1-4. The CDR3 adds up to 14 amino acids, both ends counted. The germline gives CDR1 MDHEN, CDR2 SYDVKM. CDR3: CASSSSGVWEKLFF.

Only one count was recorded for this clone. This CDR3 is CASSSTGTGRYTF. Here the CDR3 DNA reads TGTGCCAGCAGCTCAACCGGGACAGGGCGCTACACCTTC. The J gene is TRBJ1-2, the V gene TRBV5-6, with 9 positions matching TRBD1. V shed 3 bases, J shed 9 bases, and the junction held 6 bases outside the gene matches. Germline CDR1 SGHDT, CDR2 YYEEEE. The CDR3 is 13 amino acids.

The chain is built from TRBV13 and TRBJ2-7; 9 nucleotides align to TRBD2. This CDR3 spans 15 amino acids. CDR1 is PRHDT and CDR2 is FYEKMQ in the germline V gene (reference sequence). Unmatched junction bases numbered 9, after V lost 3 bases and J lost 6 bases. The CDR3 sequence: CASSFVSGGGGEQYF. The CDR3 DNA follows: TGTGCCAGCAGCTTTGTTAGCGGGGGCGGTGGCGAGCAGTACTTC.

This chain connects TRBV4-1 to TRBJ2-7; 7 positions match TRBD1. The CDR3 has 16 residues. With 0 bases clipped from V and 3 bases from J, the junction kept 8 bases outside the gene matches. Looked up from germline, CDR1 is MGHRA and CDR2 is YSYEKL. The CDR3 DNA is TGCGCCAGCAGCCAAGATTCTTGGGACAGAAACTACGAGCAGTACTTC. As protein: CASSQDSWDRNYEQYF.

A note on this clone: The same CDR3 also results from other DNA sequences found in this sample. The V gene is TRBV7-9, the J gene TRBJ2-7; a weak D match, TRBD2 (5 bases). The CDR3 sequence is 14 residues long. The V gene lost 1 base and the J gene lost 4 bases, with 11 bases spanning the gap. The germline V gene has CDR1 SEHNR and CDR2 FQNEAQ (reference sequence). CDR3 DNA: TGTGCCAGCAGCTTAGGCGGGCTCTCGTACGAGCAGTACTTC. Translating it yields CASSLGGLSYEQYF.

V gene TRBV29-1 combines with J gene TRBJ2-2; D may correspond to TRBD1 or TRBD2 (5 bases each). Germline loops: CDR1 SQVTM, CDR2 ANQGSEA. Trimming left V 7 bases short and J 6 bases short, with 9 bases between. The length of the CDR3 is 11 residues. For the CDR3, the DNA is TGCAGCGGAGAGGGGTCCGGGGAGCTGTTTTTT. As protein: CSGEGSGELFF.

The chain has TRBV4-1 and TRBJ2-7; weak D call: TRBD1 (5 bases). The CDR3 has 14 amino acids. Per germline, CDR1 MGHRA and CDR2 YSYEKL. Trimming cost V 1 base and J 2 bases, with 9 bases left between them. CDR3 loop: CASSQVIGAYEQYF. In DNA, the CDR3 is TGCGCCAGCAGCCAAGTTATAGGGGCCTACGAGCAGTACTTC.

This rearrangement joins TRBV11-2 to TRBJ2-7, with a weak D call TRBD2 (5 bases). The CDR3 runs to 16 residues. Trimming took off 0 bases at V and 4 bases at J, with 16 bases between the two ends. Germline V gene sequence: CDR1 SGHAT, CDR2 FQNNGV. This chain's CDR3 is CASSLEIDASGYEQYF. CDR3 DNA: TGTGCCAGCAGCTTAGAAATAGACGCCTCGGGGTACGAGCAGTACTTC.

In this sample, this clone turned up once. This specimen includes other DNA sequences encoding the same CDR3. The chain couples TRBV28 to TRBJ2-7; D might be TRBD1 (6 bases). V was clipped by 5 bases and J by 0 bases, with 11 bases between them. CDR1 is MDHEN, CDR2 SYDVKM, per germline. The CDR3 has 14 amino acids. The chain's CDR3 is CASSVTGSSYEQYF. The CDR3 nucleotides read TGTGCCAGCAGTGTTACAGGGAGCTCCTACGAGCAGTACTTC.

V usage is TRBV27 and J usage is TRBJ2-7; D possibly corresponds to TRBD1 (6 bases). This CDR3 has 14 amino acids. Germline CDR1 reads MNHEY; CDR2 reads SMNVEV (reference sequence). Trimming shortened V by 5 bases and J by 4 bases, and 15 bases separated the two germline ends. Here the CDR3 reads CASSPWTDGYEQYF. DNA of the CDR3: TGTGCCAGCAGTCCCTGGACAGACGGTTACGAGCAGTACTTC.